The 5 T cell receptor beta chains in this list originate from one sample, sequenced in a study of blood T cell repertoires in COVID-19. The table came from immunoSEQ multiplex PCR; TCRdb's copy has only in-frame clones and leaves some out. This table has about 62,000 clones, around 86% appearing once. Source material: peripheral blood. Receptors were obtained from a woman aged 80 or older with acute or convalescent COVID-19.

J is TRBJ2-3 and V is TRBV28, with a weak D call TRBD1 (6 bases). The CDR3 extends over 12 amino acids. With 6 bases removed from V and 3 bases from J, the gap between germline ends came to 7 bases. In germline, CDR1 is MDHEN, CDR2 SYDVKM. In DNA, the CDR3 is TGTGCCAGCAGAACAGGGACAGATACGCAGTATTTT. Encoded protein: CASRTGTDTQYF.

V usage is TRBV5-6 and J usage is TRBJ1-3, with D perhaps TRBD1 (5 bases). Germline CDR1 SGHDT, CDR2 YYEEEE. The CDR3 is 17 residues long. Trimming pared 4 bases from V and 0 bases from J, leaving 17 bases between. The CDR3 DNA follows: TGTGCCAGCAGCCCCCAGGTGGGGCGGTTCTCTGGAAACACCATATATTTT. Translating it yields CASSPQVGRFSGNTIYF.

The CDR3 loop reads CASSWGGTYGYTF. In nucleotides, the CDR3 is TGTGCCAGCAGCTGGGGGGGAACCTATGGCTACACCTTC. The chain joins TRBV5-8 to TRBJ1-2; D might be TRBD1 (5 bases). CDR3 length equals 13 residues. Germline CDR1 and CDR2: SGHTS and YDEGEE. Trimming removed 3 bases at V and 4 bases at J, with 10 bases between.

This sequence joins TRBV19 and TRBJ1-3; 7 bases match TRBD1. The CDR3 consists of 14 residues. The V and J ends lost 5 bases and 4 bases, in that order; junction bases with no gene match: 5. Germline CDR1 LNHDA, CDR2 SQIVND (reference sequence). The CDR3 spells CASSLTGSGNTIYF. CDR3 nucleotides: TGTGCCAGTAGTTTGACAGGGTCCGGAAACACCATATATTTT.

The chain couples TRBV7-3 to TRBJ2-1, with D hard to call. CDR3 length: 15 residues. CDR1 and CDR2 from the germline V gene are SGHTA and FQGTGA. V was trimmed by 5 bases and J by 0 bases, leaving 11 bases between them. The CDR3 nucleotides are TGTGCCAGCAGCCCCCAACGGAGCTCCTACAATGAGCAGTTCTTC. The encoded protein is CASSPQRSSYNEQFF.